Shown below are 7 T cell receptor beta chains from a single sample sequenced in a study of T cell changes during pregnancy in multiple sclerosis. Libraries were prepared by immunoSEQ multiplex PCR; TCRdb keeps only in-frame clonotypes and omits some of them. The repertoire holds about 41,000 clones, with around 93% as singletons. The sample consisted of CD8+ T cells from peripheral blood mononuclear cells, taken in the third trimester of pregnancy. The source of these receptors is a female donor with multiple sclerosis, enrolled in a pregnancy study.

The chain has TRBV19 and TRBJ2-7, with D perhaps matching TRBD2 (5 bases). V was cut by 5 bases and J by 7 bases, with 15 bases left in between. The CDR3 spans 13 residues. Germline values: CDR1 LNHDA, CDR2 SQIVND (reference sequence). Here the CDR3 reads CASSVGVLFEQYF. CDR3 sequence (DNA): TGTGCCAGTAGTGTGGGAGTCCTTTTTGAGCAGTACTTC.

The chain joins TRBV2 to TRBJ2-7; D may be TRBD2 (6 bases). CDR1 is SNHLY and CDR2 is FYNNEI in the germline V gene. CDR3 length: 13 residues. V lost 3 bases, J lost 1 base, and 7 bases lay in between. The CDR3 is CASSDGLSYEQYF. The CDR3 DNA follows: TGTGCCAGCAGTGACGGACTATCCTACGAGCAGTACTTC. Supplemented by reference TRBV2 and TRBJ2-7, the full variable domain reads EPEVTQTPSHQVTQMGQEVILRCVPISNHLYFYWYRQILGQKVEFLVSFYNNEISEKSEIFDDQFSVERPDGSNFTLKIRSTKLEDSAMYFCASSDGLSYEQYFGPGTRLTVT.

The chain employs TRBV2 and TRBJ2-3; weak D call: TRBD1 (6 bases). CDR1 is SNHLY, CDR2 FYNNEI, per germline. The CDR3 is 15 residues long. V was cut by 8 bases and J by 5 bases, with 20 bases left in between. The CDR3 sequence: CASETQGHYGDTQYF. Written as DNA, the CDR3 is TGTGCCAGCGAAACACAGGGTCATTATGGAGATACGCAGTATTTT.

The V call is TRBV20-1, the J call TRBJ2-1; D is unresolved. The V end was cut by 5 bases, the J end by 6 bases, with 5 bases between. Germline CDR1 reads DFQATT; CDR2 reads SNEGSKA (reference sequence). CDR3 size: 10 residues. CDR3 sequence reads: CSAPGNEQFF. Written as DNA, the CDR3 is TGCAGTGCTCCAGGCAATGAGCAGTTCTTC.

This clone was recorded only once. V gene TRBV2 combines with J gene TRBJ2-2; the match to TRBD2 covers 11 bases. The CDR3 has 17 residues. The ends lost 5 bases at V and 0 bases at J; junction bases unmatched: 5. The germline V gene encodes CDR1 SNHLY and CDR2 FYNNEI. The CDR3 region is CASSTPGLAANTGELFF. For the CDR3, the DNA is TGTGCCAGCAGTACACCGGGACTAGCGGCGAACACCGGGGAGCTGTTTTTT.

The V call is TRBV23-1, the J call TRBJ2-1; perhaps TRBD1 as D (6 bases). TRBV23-1 is sorted into the ORF group, with uncertain function. CDR3 size: 18 residues. The V and J ends lost 3 bases and 0 bases respectively, with 18 bases between them. CDR3 DNA sequence: TGCGCCAGCAGTCATGTATCAGGGGCTCCTGGCTCCTACAATGAGCAGTTCTTC. Translated, it gives CASSHVSGAPGSYNEQFF.

This clone was recorded once. The genes are TRBV27 and TRBJ2-5, with D possibly matching TRBD2 (6 bases). Germline-derived CDR1 and CDR2 are MNHEY and SMNVEV (reference sequence). V gave up 2 bases and J gave up 2 bases, with 12 bases separating them. The CDR3 spans 15 residues. DNA for the CDR3: TGTGCCAGCAGTTTAGGAGGGTCGGGGCAAGAGACCCAGTACTTC. Protein: CASSLGGSGQETQYF.